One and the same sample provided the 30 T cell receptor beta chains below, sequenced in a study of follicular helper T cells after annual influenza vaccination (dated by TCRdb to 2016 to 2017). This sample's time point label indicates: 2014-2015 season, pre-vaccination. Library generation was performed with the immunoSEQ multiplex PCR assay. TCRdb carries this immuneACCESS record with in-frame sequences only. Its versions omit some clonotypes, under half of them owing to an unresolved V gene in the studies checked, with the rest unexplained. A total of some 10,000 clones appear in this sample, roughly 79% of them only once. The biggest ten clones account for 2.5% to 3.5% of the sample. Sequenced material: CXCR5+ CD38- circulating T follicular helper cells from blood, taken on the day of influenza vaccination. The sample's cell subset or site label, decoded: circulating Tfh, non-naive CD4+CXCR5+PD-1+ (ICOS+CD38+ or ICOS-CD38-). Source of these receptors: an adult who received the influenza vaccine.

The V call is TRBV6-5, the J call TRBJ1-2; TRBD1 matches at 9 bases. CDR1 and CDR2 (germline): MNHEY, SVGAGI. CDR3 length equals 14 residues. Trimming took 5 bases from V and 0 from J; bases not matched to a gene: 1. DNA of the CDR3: TGTGCCAGCAGTGACAGGGGGACTAACTATGGCTACACCTTC. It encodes CASSDRGTNYGYTF.

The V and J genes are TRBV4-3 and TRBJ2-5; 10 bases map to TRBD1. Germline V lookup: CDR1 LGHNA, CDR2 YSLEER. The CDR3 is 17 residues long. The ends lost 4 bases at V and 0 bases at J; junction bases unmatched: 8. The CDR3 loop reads CASSRQGGQGYQETQYF. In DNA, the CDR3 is TGCGCCAGCAGCCGGCAAGGGGGACAGGGGTACCAAGAGACCCAGTACTTC.

The CDR3 spells CATKRGNTDTQYF. Written as DNA, the CDR3 is TGTGCTACTAAGCGGGGTAACACAGATACGCAGTATTTT. V is TRBV28 and J is TRBJ2-3; TRBD2 matches 7 bases. Germline CDR1 and CDR2: MDHEN and SYDVKM. This CDR3 is built from 13 residues.

CDR3 bases: TGTGCCATCAGTGAGCCCGGGGGCGGGGAGACCCAGTACTTC. Translated, it gives CAISEPGGGETQYF. The chain couples TRBV10-3 to TRBJ2-5; D possibly uses TRBD1 or TRBD2 (6 bases each). Germline V gene lookup returns CDR1 ENHRY and CDR2 SYGVKD. The V and J ends lost 2 bases and 5 bases respectively, with 12 bases between them. The CDR3 spans 14 residues.

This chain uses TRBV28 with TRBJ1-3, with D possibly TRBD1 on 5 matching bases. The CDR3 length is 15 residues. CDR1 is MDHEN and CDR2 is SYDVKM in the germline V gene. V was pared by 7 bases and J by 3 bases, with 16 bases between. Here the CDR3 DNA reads TGTGCCAGCACCTCCCCGGGGCCCGTTGGAAACACCATATATTTT. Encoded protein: CASTSPGPVGNTIYF.

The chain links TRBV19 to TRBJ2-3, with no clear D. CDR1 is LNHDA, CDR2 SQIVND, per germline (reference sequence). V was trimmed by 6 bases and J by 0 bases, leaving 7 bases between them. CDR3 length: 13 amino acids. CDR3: CASSPTSTDTQYF. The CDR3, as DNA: TGTGCCAGTAGCCCCACTAGCACAGATACGCAGTATTTT.

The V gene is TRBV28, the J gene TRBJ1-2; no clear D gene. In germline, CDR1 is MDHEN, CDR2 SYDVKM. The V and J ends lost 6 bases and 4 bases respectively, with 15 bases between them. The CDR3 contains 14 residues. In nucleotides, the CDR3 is TGTGCCAGCAGCGCCCGGACTTTTAGCTATGGCTACACCTTC. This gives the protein CASSARTFSYGYTF.

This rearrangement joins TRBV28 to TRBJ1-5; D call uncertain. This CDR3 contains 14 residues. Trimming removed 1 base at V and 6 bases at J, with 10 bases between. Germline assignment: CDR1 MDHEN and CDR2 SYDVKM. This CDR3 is CASSLSGRSQPQHF. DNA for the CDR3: TGTGCCAGCAGTTTATCAGGTCGGAGTCAGCCCCAGCATTTT.

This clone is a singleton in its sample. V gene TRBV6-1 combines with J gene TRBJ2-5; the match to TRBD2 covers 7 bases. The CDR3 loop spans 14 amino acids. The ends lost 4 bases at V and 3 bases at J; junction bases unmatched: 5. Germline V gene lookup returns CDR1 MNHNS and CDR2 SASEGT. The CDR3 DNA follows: TGTGCCAGCAGTGGGGGAGGGACGGAAGAGACCCAGTACTTC. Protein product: CASSGGGTEETQYF.

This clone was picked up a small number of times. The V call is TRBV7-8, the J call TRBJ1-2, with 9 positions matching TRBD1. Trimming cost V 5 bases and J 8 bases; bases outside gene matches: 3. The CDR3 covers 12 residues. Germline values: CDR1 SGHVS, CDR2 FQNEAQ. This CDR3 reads CASSGDREGYTF. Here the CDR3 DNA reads TGTGCCAGCAGCGGGGACAGGGAAGGCTACACCTTC.

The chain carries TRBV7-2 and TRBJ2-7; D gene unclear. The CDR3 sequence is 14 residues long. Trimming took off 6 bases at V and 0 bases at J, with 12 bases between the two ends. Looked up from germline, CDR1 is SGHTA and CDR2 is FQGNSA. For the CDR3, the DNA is TGTGCCAGCAGGCTAGGGATCTTCTCCTACGAGCAGTACTTC. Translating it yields CASRLGIFSYEQYF.

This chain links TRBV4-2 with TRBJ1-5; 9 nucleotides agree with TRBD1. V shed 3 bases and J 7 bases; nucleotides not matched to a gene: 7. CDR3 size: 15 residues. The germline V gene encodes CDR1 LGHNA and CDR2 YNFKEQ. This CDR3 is CASSQEGQGEQPQHF. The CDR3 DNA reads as TGTGCCAGCAGCCAGGAGGGACAGGGAGAACAGCCCCAGCATTTT.

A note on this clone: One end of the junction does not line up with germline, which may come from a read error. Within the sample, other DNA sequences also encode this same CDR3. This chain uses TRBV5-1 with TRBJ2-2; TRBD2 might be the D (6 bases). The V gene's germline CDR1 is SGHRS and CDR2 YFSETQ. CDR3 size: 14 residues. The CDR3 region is CASSPGVGPGELFF. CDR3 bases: TGTGCCAGCAGCCCGGGGGTGGGTCCCGGGGAGCTGTTTTTT.

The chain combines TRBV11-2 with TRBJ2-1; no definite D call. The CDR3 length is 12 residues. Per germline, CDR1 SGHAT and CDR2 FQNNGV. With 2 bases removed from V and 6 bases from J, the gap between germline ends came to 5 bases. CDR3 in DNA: TGTGCCAGCAGCTTAATGGGCAATGAGCAGTTCTTC. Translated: CASSLMGNEQFF.

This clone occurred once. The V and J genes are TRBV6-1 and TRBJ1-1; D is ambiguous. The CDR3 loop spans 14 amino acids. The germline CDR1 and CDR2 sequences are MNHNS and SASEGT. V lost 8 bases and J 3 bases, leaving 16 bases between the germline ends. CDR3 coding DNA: TGTGCCAGCCGTACCGGACGGGCCGACACTGAAGCTTTCTTT. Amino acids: CASRTGRADTEAFF.

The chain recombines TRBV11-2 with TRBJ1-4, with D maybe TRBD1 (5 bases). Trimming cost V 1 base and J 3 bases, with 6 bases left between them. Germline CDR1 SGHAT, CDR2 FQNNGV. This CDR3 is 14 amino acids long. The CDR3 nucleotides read TGTGCCAGCAGCTTAGGGGGGTCTAATGAAAAACTGTTTTTT. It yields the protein CASSLGGSNEKLFF.

The CDR3 here is CASSPQQGAGQPQHF. In nucleotides, the CDR3 is TGTGCCAGCTCACCGCAACAGGGGGCAGGGCAGCCCCAGCATTTT. The chain joins TRBV18 to TRBJ1-5; 9 bases are shared with TRBD1. V was clipped by 3 bases and J by 7 bases; unmatched bases: 7. The CDR3 is 15 residues long. CDR1 is KGHSH, CDR2 LQKENI, per germline.

The CDR3 sequence: CSARGLTEQFF. The CDR3 DNA reads TGCAGTGCTAGAGGGCTAACGGAGCAGTTCTTC. V usage is TRBV20-1 and J usage is TRBJ2-1; D uncertain. CDR1 and CDR2 (germline): DFQATT, SNEGSKA (reference sequence). The germline V and J ends were trimmed by 1 base and 10 bases, with 8 bases remaining between them. The length of the CDR3 is 11 residues.

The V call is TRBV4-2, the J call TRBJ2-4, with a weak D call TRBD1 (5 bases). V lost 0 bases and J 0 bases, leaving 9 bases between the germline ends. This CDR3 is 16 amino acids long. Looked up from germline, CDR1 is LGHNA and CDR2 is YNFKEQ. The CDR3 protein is CASSQETDIAKNIQYF. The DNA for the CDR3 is TGTGCCAGCAGCCAAGAGACAGATATAGCCAAAAACATTCAGTACTTC.

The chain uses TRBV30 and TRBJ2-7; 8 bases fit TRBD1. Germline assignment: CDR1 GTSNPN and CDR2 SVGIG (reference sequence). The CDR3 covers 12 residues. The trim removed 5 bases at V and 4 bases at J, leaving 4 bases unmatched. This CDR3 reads CAWGTGGYEQYF. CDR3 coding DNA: TGTGCCTGGGGAACAGGGGGGTACGAGCAGTACTTC.

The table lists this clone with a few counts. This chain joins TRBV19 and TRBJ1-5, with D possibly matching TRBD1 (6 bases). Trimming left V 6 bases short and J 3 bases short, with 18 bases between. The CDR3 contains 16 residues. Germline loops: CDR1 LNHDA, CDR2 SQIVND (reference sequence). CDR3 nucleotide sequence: TGTGCCAGTAGACCGGACCCCGGACAGATCAATCAGCCCCAGCATTTT. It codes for CASRPDPGQINQPQHF. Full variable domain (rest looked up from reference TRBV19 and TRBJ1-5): DGGITQSPKYLFRKEGQNVTLSCEQNLNHDAMYWYRQDPGQGLRLIYYSQIVNDFQKGDIAEGYSVSREKKESFPLTVTSAQKNPTAFYLCASRPDPGQINQPQHFGDGTRLSIL.

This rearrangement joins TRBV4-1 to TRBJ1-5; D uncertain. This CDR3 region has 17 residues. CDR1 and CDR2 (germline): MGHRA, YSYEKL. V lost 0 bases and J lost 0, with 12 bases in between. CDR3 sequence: CASSQDEGPGSNQPQHF. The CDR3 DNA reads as TGCGCCAGCAGCCAAGATGAAGGGCCCGGTAGCAATCAGCCCCAGCATTTT.

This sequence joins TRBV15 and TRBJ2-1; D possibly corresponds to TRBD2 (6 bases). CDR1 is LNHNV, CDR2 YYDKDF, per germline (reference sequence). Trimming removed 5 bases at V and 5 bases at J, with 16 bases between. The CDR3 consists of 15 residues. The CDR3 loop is CATSLPGTLNNEQFF. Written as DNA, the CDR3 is TGTGCCACCAGCCTTCCCGGGACTCTAAACAATGAGCAGTTCTTC.

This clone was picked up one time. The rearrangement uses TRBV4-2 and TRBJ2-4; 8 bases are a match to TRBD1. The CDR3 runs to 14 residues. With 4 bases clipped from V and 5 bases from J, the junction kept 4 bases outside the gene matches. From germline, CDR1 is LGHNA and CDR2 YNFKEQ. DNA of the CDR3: TGTGCCAGCAGCCGTGGGACAGGTGAAAACATTCAGTACTTC. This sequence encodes CASSRGTGENIQYF.

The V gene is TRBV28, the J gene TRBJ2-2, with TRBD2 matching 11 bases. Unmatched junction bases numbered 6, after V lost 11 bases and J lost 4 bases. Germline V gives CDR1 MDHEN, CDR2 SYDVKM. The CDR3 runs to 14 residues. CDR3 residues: CAGRTSGLTGELFF. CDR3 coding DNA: TGTGCCGGCCGGACTAGCGGGCTCACCGGGGAGCTGTTTTTT.

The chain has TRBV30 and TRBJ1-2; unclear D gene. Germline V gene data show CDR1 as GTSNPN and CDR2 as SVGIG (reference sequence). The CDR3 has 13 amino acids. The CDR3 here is CGVTRPENYGYTF. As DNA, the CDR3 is TGTGGGGTGACCCGTCCGGAGAACTATGGCTACACCTTC. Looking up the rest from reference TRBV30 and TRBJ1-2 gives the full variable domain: SQTIHQWPATLVQPVGSPLSLECTVEGTSNPNLYWYRQAAGRGLQLLFYSVGIGQISSEVPQNLSASRPQDRQFILSSKKLLLSDSGFYLCGVTRPENYGYTFGSGTRLTVV.

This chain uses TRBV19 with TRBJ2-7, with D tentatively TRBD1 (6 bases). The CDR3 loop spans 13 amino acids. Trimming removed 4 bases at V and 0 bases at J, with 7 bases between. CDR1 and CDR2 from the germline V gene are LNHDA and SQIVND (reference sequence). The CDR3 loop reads CASSRDTSYEQYF. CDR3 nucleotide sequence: TGTGCCAGTAGTAGGGACACCTCCTACGAGCAGTACTTC.

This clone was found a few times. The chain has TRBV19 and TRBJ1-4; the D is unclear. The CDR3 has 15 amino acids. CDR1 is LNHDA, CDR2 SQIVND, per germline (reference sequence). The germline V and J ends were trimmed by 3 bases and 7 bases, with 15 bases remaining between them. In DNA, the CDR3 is TGTGCCAGTAGTATGGCGAATCAGAGGAGTGAAAAACTGTTTTTT. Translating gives CASSMANQRSEKLFF.

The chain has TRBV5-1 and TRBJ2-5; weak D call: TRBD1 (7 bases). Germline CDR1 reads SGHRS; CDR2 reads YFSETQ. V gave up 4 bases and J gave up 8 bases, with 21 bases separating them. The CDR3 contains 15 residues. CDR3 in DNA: TGCGCCAGCAGCCCTATGACAGGGCGGGGAGTAACCCAGTACTTC. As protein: CASSPMTGRGVTQYF.

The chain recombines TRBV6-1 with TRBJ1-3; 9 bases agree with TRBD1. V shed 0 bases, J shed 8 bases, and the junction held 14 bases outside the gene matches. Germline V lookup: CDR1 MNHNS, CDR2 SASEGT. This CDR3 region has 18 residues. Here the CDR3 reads CASSEAGWGTGRGDTIYF. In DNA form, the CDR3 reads TGTGCCAGCAGTGAAGCGGGGTGGGGGACAGGGCGCGGGGACACCATATATTTT.